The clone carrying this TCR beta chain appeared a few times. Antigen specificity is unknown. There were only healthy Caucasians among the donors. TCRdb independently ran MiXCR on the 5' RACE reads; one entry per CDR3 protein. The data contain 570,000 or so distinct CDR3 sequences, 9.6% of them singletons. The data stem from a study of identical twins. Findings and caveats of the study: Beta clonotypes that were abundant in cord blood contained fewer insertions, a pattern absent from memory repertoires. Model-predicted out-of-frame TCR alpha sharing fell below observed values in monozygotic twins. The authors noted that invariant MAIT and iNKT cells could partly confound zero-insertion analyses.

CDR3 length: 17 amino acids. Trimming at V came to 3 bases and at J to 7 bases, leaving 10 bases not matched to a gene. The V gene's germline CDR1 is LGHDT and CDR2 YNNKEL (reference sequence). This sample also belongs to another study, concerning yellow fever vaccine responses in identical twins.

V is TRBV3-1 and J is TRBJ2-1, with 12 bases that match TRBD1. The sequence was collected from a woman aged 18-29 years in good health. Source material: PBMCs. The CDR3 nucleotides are TGTGCCAGCAGCCAGTTCGCGGGGACAGGGGGCAAAAATGAGCAGTTCTTC. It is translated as CASSQFAGTGGKNEQFF.